The clone carrying this TCR beta chain has more than one count but fewer than ten. No antigen is known for it. The source of the sample is a study of cytomegalovirus exposure and HLA in healthy donors. The PCR made use of 60 Vbeta and 13 Jbeta primers. In the source study's methods: An analysis that came later counted 80 million or so unique TCR beta chains, approximately 10 million shared. The method was immunoSEQ multiplex PCR; TCRdb's version includes in-frame clones alone and lacks a portion of them. The V and J calls and the clone size are those of that table, but D and trimming were determined from the DNA. The table records about 130,000 clones, less than 75% of them present only once. This CDR3 is built from 13 residues. V was trimmed by 3 bases and J by 10 bases, leaving 15 bases between them. The V gene's germline CDR1 is LNHDA and CDR2 SQIVND (reference sequence). General observations from the study: Presence/absence analyses supposed approximately even sequencing depth among donors. An Asian-associated ancestry cluster reportedly showed fewer N-insertions than the roughly 600-donor mean in a later analysis. Later analysis demonstrated an association between a missense DCLRE1C variant and TCR beta V- and J-gene trimming.

This chain joins TRBV19 and TRBJ1-1, with D unclear. Specimen: PBMCs. The TCR sequence derives from a woman in her 40s in good health and CMV-seropositive. This CDR3 reads CASSIIDREAAFF. The CDR3 DNA is TGTGCCAGTAGTATTATAGATCGGGAGGCAGCTTTCTTT.